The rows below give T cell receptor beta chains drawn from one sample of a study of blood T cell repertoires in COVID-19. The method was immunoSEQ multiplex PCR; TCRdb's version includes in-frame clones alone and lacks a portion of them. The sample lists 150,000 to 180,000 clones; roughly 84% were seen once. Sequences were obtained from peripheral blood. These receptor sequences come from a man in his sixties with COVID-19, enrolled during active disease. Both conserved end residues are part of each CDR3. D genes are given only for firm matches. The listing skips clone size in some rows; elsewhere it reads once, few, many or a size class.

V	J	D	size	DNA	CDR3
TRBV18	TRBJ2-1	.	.	TGTGCCAGCTCACCACCGCAAGGCTCCCTAGGGGTTGAGCAGTTCTTC	CASSPPQGSLGVEQFF
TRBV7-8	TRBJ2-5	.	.	TGTGCCAGCAGCTTTCCGAGCGGACCTATAGAGACCCAGTACTTC	CASSFPSGPIETQYF
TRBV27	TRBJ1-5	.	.	TGTGCCAGCAGTACCCGGACAACAAATAGCAATCAGCCCCAGCATTTT	CASSTRTTNSNQPQHF
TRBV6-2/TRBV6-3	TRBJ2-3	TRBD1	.	TGTGCCAGCAGTTCCCGGGACAGGGGTACAGATACGCAGTATTTT	CASSSRDRGTDTQYF
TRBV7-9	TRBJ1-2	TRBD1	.	TGTGCCAGCAGCGCACAACGGACAGGGAACTATGGCTACACCTTC	CASSAQRTGNYGYTF
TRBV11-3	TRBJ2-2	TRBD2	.	TGTGCCAGCAGCTTAGACCTAGCGGGGGGCGGGGAGCTGTTTTTT	CASSLDLAGGGELFF
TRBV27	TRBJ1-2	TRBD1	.	TGTGCCAGCAGTCAGGGACAGGGCATCTATGGCTACACCTTC	CASSQGQGIYGYTF
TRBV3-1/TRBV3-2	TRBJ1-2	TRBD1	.	TGTGCCAGCAGCTCAGGGGGCAACTATGGCTACACCTTC	CASSSGGNYGYTF
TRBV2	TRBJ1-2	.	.	TGTGCCAGCAAAAGCAGCGGGAATGATTTAGCTAACTATGGCTACACCTTC	CASKSSGNDLANYGYTF
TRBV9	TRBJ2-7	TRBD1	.	TGTGCCAGCAGCGTCTCAGGACAGGGGGCTTACGAGCAGTACTTC	CASSVSGQGAYEQYF
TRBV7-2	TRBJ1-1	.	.	TGTGCCAGCAGCTCACAAGGCTCAGGGGTGAACACTGAAGCTTTCTTT	CASSSQGSGVNTEAFF
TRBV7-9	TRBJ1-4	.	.	TGTGCCAGGATCGACAGCCCCAGTGAAAAACTGTTTTTT	CARIDSPSEKLFF
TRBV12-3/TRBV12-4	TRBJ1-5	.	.	TGTGCCAGCACTCGAGGGGGGCCCCAGCATTTT	CASTRGGPQHF
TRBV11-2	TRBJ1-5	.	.	TGTGCCAGCAGCGCCAACAACGATCAGCCCCAGCATTTT	CASSANNDQPQHF
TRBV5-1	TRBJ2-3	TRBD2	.	TGCGCCAGCAGCTTGAACAGCGGGGGTGTGGATACGCAGTATTTT	CASSLNSGGVDTQYF
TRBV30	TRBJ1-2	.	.	TGTGCCTGGAGTGTAATTCCCGGCGGAGACTATGGCTACACCTTC	CAWSVIPGGDYGYTF
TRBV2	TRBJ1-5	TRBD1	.	TGTGCCAGCAGTGCAATGGACAGGGGGCTTATAGGCAATCAGCCCCAGCATTTT	CASSAMDRGLIGNQPQHF
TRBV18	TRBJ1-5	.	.	TGTGCCAGCTCACCGTCGCGACTGGACGCTGGGGGCTATAGCAATCAGCCCCAGCATTTT	CASSPSRLDAGGYSNQPQHF
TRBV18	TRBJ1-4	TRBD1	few	TGTGCCAGCTCACCGACAGGGTCCGGAGCTACGAGAAAACTGTTTTTT	CASSPTGSGATRKLFF
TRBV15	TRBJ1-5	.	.	TGTGCCACCAGCCTAGAGGGAAATCAGCCCCAGCATTTT	CATSLEGNQPQHF
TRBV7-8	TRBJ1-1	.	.	TGTGCCAGCAGCTTCCAAGGGGGGGGCACTGAAGCTTTCTTT	CASSFQGGGTEAFF
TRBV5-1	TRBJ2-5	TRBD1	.	TGCGCCAGCAGCCACGGACTCGGACAGGGACGCCAAGAGACCCAGTACTTC	CASSHGLGQGRQETQYF
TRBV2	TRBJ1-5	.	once	TGTGCCAGCAGTGAAGAATCGCGGTTTCCCCAGCATTTT	CASSEESRFPQHF
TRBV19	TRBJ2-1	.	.	TGTGCCAGTAGTCTCGGGGGAGGACGGAATGAGCAGTTCTTC	CASSLGGGRNEQFF
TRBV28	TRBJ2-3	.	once	TGTGCCAGCGCGAACTCGGGACTCTCCACAGATACGCAGTATTTT	CASANSGLSTDTQYF
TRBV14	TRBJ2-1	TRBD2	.	TGTGCCAGCAGCCTGGGGACTAGGGTCGGTGAGCAGTTCTTC	CASSLGTRVGEQFF
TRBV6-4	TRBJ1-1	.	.	TGTGCCAGCAGAGTGACACGTGAGAACACTGAAGCTTTCTTT	CASRVTRENTEAFF